This T cell receptor beta chain was obtained from a study of CD8+CD57+ T cells in acquired aplastic anemia (dated by TCRdb to 2016 to 2019). Study-wide context: A mean of approximately 3 ug of DNA, ranging from roughly 0.19 to 27.4 ug, was extracted from sorted CD4+ and CD8+ cells. A CD8+CD57+ expansion meant a frequency higher than the mean frequency seen in healthy subjects. Findings and caveats that apply to the study as a whole: Some 30 CD8+ CDR3 sequences were shared between patients and controls but appeared highly expressed in patients and within their immunodominant clones. No significant difference in CD8+ Simpson's diversity was found between patients and healthy controls (P=0.060).

Genomic DNA served as template for TCR beta VDJ combination and CDR3 sequence profiling. TCR repertoire sequencing was run on an Illumina HiSeq 2000. For the original study's pipeline: Repertoire assessment relied on Simpson's diversity index, CDR3 size and DJ length profiles, and TRBV/TRBJ rearrangement plots. The most abundant DNA sequence in the deep sequencing data was taken as the immunodominant clone. CDR3 amino acid sequences were screened for sharing across subjects and compared with published repertoires and the VDJdb database. The public reads were run again by TCRdb, first through fastp at Q25 and then through MiXCR, and only productive beta chains were kept. Identical CDR3 proteins give one entry, which carries the most common genes and DNA. The V and J calls shown here were made by TCRdb, not taken from the authors' results. The sample yields 200,000 to 300,000 distinct CDR3 sequences; about 80% were counted once. The leading ten clones occupy less than 50% of the sample.

Comments on this clonotype: This clone's antigen is unknown. One base away there is no much larger clone; base qualities are not given.

Flow cytometry had shown CD8+CD57+ cell expansion in the patients selected for sequencing. Every patient had severe acquired aplastic anemia, diagnosed using the International Study of Aplastic Anemia and Agranulocytosis and Camitta criteria. At the time blood was sampled, none of the patients had received any therapy. TCR repertoires of sorted CD4+ and CD8+ blood T cells from severe aplastic anemia patients and healthy subjects were deep-sequenced in the study. In the USA, patient enrollment took place under clinicaltrials.gov protocols 00001620, 01623167, 00001397, 00071045, 00081523 and 00961064. Ficoll-Paque density gradient centrifugation was used to isolate peripheral blood mononuclear cells. CD4+ and CD8+ T cells were sorted by FACS or magnetic beads before DNA extraction. The CDR3 contains 14 residues, cysteine and phenylalanine counted. The entry retains the CDR3 DNA only, 42 bases that are in frame from base 1. Between the V and J ends, shortened by 3 bases and 14 bases respectively, the junction contains 23 bases. The CDR1 and CDR2 encoded by the germline V gene are SGDLS and YYNGEE.

Here the chain combines TRBV9 and TRBJ2-5; the D region possibly corresponds to TRBD2 (5 bases align). The receptor's source is a human donor with aplastic anemia. The material sequenced was sorted CD4+, CD8+, or CD8+CD57+ T cells (not recorded which) from PBMCs. The CDR3 loop reads CASSGGSTDTPYYF. DNA sequence: TGTGCCAGCAGCGGAGGGAGCACAGATACGCCGTATTACTTC. Here the CDR3 is joined to the reference TRBV9 and TRBJ2-5 genes, and the full variable domain is: DSGVTQTPKHLITATGQRVTLRCSPRSGDLSVYWYQQSLDQGLQFLIQYYNGEERAKGNILERFSAQQFPDLHSELNLSSLELGDSALYFCASSGGSTDTPYYFGPGTRLLVL.